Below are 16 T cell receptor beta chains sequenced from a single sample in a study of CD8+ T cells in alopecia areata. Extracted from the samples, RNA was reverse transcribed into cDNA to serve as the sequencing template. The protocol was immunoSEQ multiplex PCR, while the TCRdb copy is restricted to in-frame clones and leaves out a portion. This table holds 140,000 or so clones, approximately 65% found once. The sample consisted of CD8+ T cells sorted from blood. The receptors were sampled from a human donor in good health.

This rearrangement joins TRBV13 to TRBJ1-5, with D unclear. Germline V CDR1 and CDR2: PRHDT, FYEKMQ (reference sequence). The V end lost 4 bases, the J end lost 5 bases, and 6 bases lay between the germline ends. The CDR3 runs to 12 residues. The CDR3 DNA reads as TGTGCCAGCAGCTCCGGGGATCAGCCCCAGCATTTT. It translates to CASSSGDQPQHF.

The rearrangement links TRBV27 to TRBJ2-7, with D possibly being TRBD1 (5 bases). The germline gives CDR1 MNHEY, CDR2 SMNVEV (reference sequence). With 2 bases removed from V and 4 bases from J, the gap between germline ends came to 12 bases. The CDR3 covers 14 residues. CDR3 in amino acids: CASSLQRGRYEQYF. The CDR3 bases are TGTGCCAGCAGTTTACAAAGGGGTCGGTACGAGCAGTACTTC.

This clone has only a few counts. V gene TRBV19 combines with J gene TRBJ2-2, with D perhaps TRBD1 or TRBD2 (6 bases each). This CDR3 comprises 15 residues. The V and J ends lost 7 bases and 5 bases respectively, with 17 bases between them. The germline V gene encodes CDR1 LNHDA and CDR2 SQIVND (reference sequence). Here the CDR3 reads CASTRRQEGTGELFF. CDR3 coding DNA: TGTGCCAGTACGAGGCGACAGGAGGGGACCGGGGAGCTGTTTTTT.

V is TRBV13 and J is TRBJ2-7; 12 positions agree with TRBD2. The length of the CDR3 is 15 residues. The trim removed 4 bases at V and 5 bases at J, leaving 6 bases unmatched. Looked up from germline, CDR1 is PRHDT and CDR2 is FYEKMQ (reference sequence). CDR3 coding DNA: TGTGCCAGCAGCTCTAGACTAGCGGGAGCAAACGAGCAGTACTTC. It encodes CASSSRLAGANEQYF.

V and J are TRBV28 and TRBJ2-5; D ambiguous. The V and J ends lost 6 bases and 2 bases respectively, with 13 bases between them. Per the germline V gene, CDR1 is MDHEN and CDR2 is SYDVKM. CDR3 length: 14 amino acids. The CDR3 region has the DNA TGTGCCAGCAGGCCACCTTTAAATCAAGAGACCCAGTACTTC. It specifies CASRPPLNQETQYF.

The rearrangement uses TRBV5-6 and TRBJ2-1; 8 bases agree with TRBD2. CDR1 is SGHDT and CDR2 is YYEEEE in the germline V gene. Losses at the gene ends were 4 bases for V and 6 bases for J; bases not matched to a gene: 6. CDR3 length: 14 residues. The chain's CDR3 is CASSPGGVVNEQFF. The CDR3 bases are TGTGCCAGCAGCCCCGGGGGGGTAGTCAATGAGCAGTTCTTC.

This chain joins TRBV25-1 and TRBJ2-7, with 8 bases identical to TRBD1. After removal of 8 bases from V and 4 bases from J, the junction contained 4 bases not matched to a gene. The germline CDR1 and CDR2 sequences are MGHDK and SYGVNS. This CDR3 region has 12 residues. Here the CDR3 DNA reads TGTGCCAGCGGGACAGGAGATTACGAGCAGTACTTC. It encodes CASGTGDYEQYF.

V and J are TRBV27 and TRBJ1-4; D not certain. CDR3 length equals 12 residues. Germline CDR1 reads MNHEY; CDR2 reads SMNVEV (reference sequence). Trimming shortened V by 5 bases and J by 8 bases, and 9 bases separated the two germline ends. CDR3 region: CASSLDGEKLFF. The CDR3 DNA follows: TGTGCCAGCAGTCTCGACGGAGAAAAACTGTTTTTT.

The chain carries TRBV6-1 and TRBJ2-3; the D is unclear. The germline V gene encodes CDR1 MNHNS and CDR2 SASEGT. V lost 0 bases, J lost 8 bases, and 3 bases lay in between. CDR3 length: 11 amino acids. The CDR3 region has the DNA TGTGCCAGCAGTGAAGCAACTACGCAGTATTTT. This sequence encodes CASSEATTQYF.

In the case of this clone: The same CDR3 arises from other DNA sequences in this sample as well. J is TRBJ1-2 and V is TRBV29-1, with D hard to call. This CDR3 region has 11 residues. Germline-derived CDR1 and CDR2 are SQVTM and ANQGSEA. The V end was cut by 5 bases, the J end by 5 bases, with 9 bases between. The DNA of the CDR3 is TGCAGCGTTCTTCTTCGGTATGGCTACACCTTC. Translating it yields CSVLLRYGYTF. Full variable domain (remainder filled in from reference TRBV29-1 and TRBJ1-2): SAVISQKPSRDICQRGTSLTIQCQVDSQVTMMFWYRQQPGQSLTLIATANQGSEATYESGFVIDKFPISRPNLTFSTLTVSNMSPEDSSIYLCSVLLRYGYTFGSGTRLTVV.

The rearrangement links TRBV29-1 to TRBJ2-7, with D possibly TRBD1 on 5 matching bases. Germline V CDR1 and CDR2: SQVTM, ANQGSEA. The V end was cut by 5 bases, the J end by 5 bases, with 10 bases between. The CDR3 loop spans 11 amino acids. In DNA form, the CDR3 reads TGCAGCGTTCTAGGCAGGGACGAGCAGTACTTC. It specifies CSVLGRDEQYF.

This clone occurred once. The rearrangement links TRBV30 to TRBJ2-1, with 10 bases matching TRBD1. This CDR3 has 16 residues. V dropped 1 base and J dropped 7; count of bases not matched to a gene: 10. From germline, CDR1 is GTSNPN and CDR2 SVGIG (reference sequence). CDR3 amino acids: CAWSGLGQGDGNEQFF. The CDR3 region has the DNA TGTGCCTGGAGTGGTCTCGGACAGGGGGATGGAAATGAGCAGTTCTTC.

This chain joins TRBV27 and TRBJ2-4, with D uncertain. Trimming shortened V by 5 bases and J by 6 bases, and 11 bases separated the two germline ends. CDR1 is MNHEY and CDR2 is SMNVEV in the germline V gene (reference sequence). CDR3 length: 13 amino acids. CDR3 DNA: TGTGCCAGCAGTCCGGACGGCGGAAACATTCAGTACTTC. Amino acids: CASSPDGGNIQYF.

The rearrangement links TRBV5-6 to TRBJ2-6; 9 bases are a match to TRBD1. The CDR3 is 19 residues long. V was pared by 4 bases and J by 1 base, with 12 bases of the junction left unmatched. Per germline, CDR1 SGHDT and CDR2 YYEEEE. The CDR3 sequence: CASSKTRDRVWSGANVLTF. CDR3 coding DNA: TGTGCCAGCAGCAAGACCCGGGACAGGGTATGGTCTGGGGCCAACGTCCTGACTTTC.

CDR3 in amino acids: CSVDYDRGRKQFF. The CDR3 nucleotides read TGCAGCGTTGATTACGACAGGGGGCGCAAGCAGTTCTTC. The chain employs TRBV29-1 and TRBJ2-1; TRBD1 matches 10 bases. CDR1 and CDR2 (germline): SQVTM, ANQGSEA. Losses at the gene ends were 3 bases for V and 11 bases for J; bases not matched to a gene: 7. This CDR3 is built from 13 residues.

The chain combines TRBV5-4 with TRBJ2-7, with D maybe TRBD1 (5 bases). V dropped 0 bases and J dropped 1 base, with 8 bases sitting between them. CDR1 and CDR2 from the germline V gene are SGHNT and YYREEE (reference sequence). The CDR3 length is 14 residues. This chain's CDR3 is CASSLGGRSYEQYF. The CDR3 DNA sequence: TGTGCCAGCAGCTTGGGGGGCCGATCCTACGAGCAGTACTTC. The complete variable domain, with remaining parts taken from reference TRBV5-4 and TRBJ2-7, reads ETGVTQSPTHLIKTRGQQVTLRCSSQSGHNTVSWYQQALGQGPQFIFQYYREEENGRGNFPPRFSGLQFPNYSSELNVNALELDDSALYLCASSLGGRSYEQYFGPGTRLTVT.